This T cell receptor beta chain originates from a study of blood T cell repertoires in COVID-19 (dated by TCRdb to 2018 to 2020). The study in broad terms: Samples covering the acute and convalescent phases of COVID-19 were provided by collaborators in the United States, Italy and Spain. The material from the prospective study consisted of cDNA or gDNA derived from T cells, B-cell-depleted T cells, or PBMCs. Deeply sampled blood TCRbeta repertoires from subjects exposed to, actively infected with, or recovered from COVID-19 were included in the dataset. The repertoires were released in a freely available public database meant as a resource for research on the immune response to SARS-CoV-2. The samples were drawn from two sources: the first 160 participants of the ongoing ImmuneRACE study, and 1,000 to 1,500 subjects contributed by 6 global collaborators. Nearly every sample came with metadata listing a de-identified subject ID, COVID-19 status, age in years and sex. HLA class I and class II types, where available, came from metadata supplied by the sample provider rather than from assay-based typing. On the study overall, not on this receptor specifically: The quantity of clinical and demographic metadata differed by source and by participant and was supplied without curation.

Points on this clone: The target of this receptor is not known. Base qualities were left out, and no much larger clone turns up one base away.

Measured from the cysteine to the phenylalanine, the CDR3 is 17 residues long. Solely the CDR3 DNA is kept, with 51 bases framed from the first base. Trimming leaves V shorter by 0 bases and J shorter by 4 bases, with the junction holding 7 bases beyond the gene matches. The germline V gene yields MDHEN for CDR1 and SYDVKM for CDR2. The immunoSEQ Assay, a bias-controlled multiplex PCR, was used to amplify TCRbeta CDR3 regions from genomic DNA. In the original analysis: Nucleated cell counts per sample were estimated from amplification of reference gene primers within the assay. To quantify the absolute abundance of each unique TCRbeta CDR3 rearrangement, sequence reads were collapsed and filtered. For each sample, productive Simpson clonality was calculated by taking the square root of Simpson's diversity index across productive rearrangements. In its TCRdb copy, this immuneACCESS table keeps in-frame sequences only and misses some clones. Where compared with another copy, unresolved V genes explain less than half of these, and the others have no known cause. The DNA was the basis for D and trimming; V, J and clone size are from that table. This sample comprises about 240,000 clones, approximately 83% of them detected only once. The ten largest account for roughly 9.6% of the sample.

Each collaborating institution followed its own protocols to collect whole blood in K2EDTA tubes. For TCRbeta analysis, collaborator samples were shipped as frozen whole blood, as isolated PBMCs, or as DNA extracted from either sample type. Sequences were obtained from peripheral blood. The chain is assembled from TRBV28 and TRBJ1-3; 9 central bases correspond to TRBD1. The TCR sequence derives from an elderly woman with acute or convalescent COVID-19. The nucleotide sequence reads TGTGCCAGCAGTTTATGGGAGACAGGGGGAAGGGGAAACACCATATATTTT. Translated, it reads CASSLWETGGRGNTIYF. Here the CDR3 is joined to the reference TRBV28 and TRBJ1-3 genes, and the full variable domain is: DVKVTQSSRYLVKRTGEKVFLECVQDMDHENMFWYRQDPGLGLRLIYFSYDVKMKEKGDIPEGYSVSREKKERFSLILESASTNQTSMYLCASSLWETGGRGNTIYFGEGSWLTVV.